This TCR beta chain was identified in a study of human T cells and chemical hapten exposure. V was pared by 4 bases and J by 4 bases, with 7 bases of the junction left unmatched. Germline CDR1 and CDR2: SGHTA and FQGNSA. This CDR3 is 15 amino acids long. On this clonotype: Its antigen is unknown.

The study's findings and limits: No alteration of TCRs above 1 in 1000 frequency was seen with DPC sensitization.

Noted time point: pre-sensitization, week 0. As for treatment: therapeutic diphenylcyclopropenone sensitization with weekly scalp DPC. Unique molecular identifiers were linked by the library to individual cDNA molecules. TCRdb ran MiXCR on the RACE reads and lists one entry per CDR3 protein. The data show fewer than 350,000 distinct CDR3 sequences, approximately 7.5% seen once. The sample was whole blood, taken in connection with sensitization to the hapten diphenylcyclopropenone (DPC). The origin of this receptor is a man aged 18 to 35 with alopecia areata. Some clones in this sample may be carry-over from other donors' samples. This chain uses TRBV7-2 with TRBJ2-3, with 8 bases matching TRBD1. CDR3 in DNA: TGTGCCAGCAGCTCACAGGGGGGTTCCCCAGATACGCAGTATTTT. Protein sequence: CASSSQGGSPDTQYF.